Listed below are T cell receptor beta chains from one sample, sequenced in a study of shared clonotypes between healthy human individuals. Measured with immunoSEQ multiplex PCR; TCRdb has only the in-frame clones, and not every one. In the table there are approximately 100,000 clones, around 65% of which are singletons. Sample: memory CD8+ T cells sorted from blood. These receptors came from a woman in her twenties or thirties in good health. Both conserved end residues are part of each CDR3. The order of the fields is V gene, D gene, J gene, clone size, CDR3 DNA, CDR3 protein. D genes are given only for firm matches. Size is omitted from some rows. Given values are once, few, many or a class for expanded clones.

>TRBV2|TRBD1|TRBJ1-2|-
TGTGCCAGGACAGGGGGCTTTTATGGCTACACCTTC
CARTGGFYGYTF
>TRBV7-6|-|TRBJ1-2|-
TGTGCCAGCAGCTCTCCAAGGATCTATGGCTACACCTTC
CASSSPRIYGYTF
>TRBV6-1|TRBD2|TRBJ2-7|few
TGTGCCAGCAGTGAAGAGAGCGGGAGCTCCTACGAGCAGTACTTC
CASSEESGSSYEQYF
>TRBV2|-|TRBJ1-1|-
TGTGCCAGCAGTGAAGGGGTGAACACTGAAGCTTTCTTT
CASSEGVNTEAFF
>TRBV5-1|-|TRBJ2-2|few
TGCGCCAGCAGCTTTGAGCCGAACACCGGGGAGCTGTTTTTT
CASSFEPNTGELFF
>TRBV11-2|-|TRBJ2-3|-
TGTGCCAGCAGCACCCGGGACGTTCGGAGATGGGATACGCAGTATTTT
CASSTRDVRRWDTQYF
>TRBV7-8|TRBD2|TRBJ2-7|-
TGTGCCAGCACCTTTTGGTACGGGACTAGCGGGACTAAACCTACCTACGAGCAGTACTTC
CASTFWYGTSGTKPTYEQYF
>TRBV12-5|TRBD1|TRBJ2-5|-
TGTGCTAGTGGCTCAGATGACAGGGGTGGGGAGACCCAGTACTTC
CASGSDDRGGETQYF
>TRBV6-4|-|TRBJ2-3|-
TGTGCCAGCAGTGACCGAACATTCCCCTACACAGATACGCAGTATTTT
CASSDRTFPYTDTQYF
>TRBV2|TRBD2|TRBJ2-7|few
TGTGCCAGCAGTGCGGGACTAGCCTACGAGCAGTACTTC
CASSAGLAYEQYF
>TRBV27|-|TRBJ2-3|-
TGTGCCAGCAGTTCGTTAGGTTTCACAGATACGCAGTATTTT
CASSSLGFTDTQYF
>TRBV6-1|TRBD1|TRBJ2-2|-
TGTGCCAGCATTCAGACAGGGGAGTACACCGGGGAGCTGTTTTTT
CASIQTGEYTGELFF
>TRBV6-4|TRBD1|TRBJ1-4|-
TGTGCCAGCAGTAGGACAGGGGGCAGAGCAGGTAATGAAAAACTGTTTTTT
CASSRTGGRAGNEKLFF
>TRBV4-1|TRBD2|TRBJ2-7|-
TGCGCCAGCAGCCAACTAGCGGGAGTGGGCGAGCAGTACTTC
CASSQLAGVGEQYF
>TRBV5-8|-|TRBJ1-1|few
TGTGCCAGCAGCCCAGGGTTCACTGAAGCTTTCTTT
CASSPGFTEAFF
>TRBV6-6|-|TRBJ2-3|few
TGTGCCAGCAGTCCACCAGGGACAGATACGCAGTATTTT
CASSPPGTDTQYF
>TRBV6-4|-|TRBJ2-5|medium-sized
TGTGCCACCACTAAGGGGGAGAGGGGAAAGCAAGAGACCCAGTACTTC
CATTKGERGKQETQYF
>TRBV25-1|-|TRBJ1-5|-
TGTGCCAGCAAACCGCGGGGTAGAGACGGCAATCAGCCCCAGCATTTT
CASKPRGRDGNQPQHF
>TRBV10-3|-|TRBJ2-3|-
TGTGCCATCAGTGAAGCTTTGAGCGGCACAGATACGCAGTATTTT
CAISEALSGTDTQYF
>TRBV6-5|-|TRBJ2-7|-
TGTGCCAGCAGTTCCCCCGGGACTGGGACCTACGAGCAGTACTTC
CASSSPGTGTYEQYF
>TRBV7-6|TRBD1|TRBJ1-5|-
TGTGCCAGCAGCTTAGTCTCAGGGGGAGACTATAGCAATCAGCCCCAGCATTTT
CASSLVSGGDYSNQPQHF
>TRBV28|-|TRBJ1-1|once
TGTGCCAGCTGCACACCCGGGACCCTATTTGAAGCTTTCTTT
CASCTPGTLFEAFF
>TRBV19|-|TRBJ1-1|-
TGTGCCAGTAGTGAATCCGGGGGCCACCGTGCTTTCTTT
CASSESGGHRAFF
>TRBV5-1|-|TRBJ2-1|-
TGCGCCAGCAGCCCCTACTCGGGCGATGAGCAGTTCTTC
CASSPYSGDEQFF
>TRBV9|TRBD2|TRBJ2-1|-
TGTGCCAGCAGCGTAGGACTAGCGGGAGGGTACACCTACAATGAGCAGTTCTTC
CASSVGLAGGYTYNEQFF
>TRBV13|-|TRBJ2-7|-
TGTGCCAGCAGCCCCATGGGATTCACCCCCTACGAGCAGTACTTC
CASSPMGFTPYEQYF
>TRBV6-5|TRBD1|TRBJ1-2|-
TGTGCCAGCAGTTACGGGGCGGACAGGGTCGATGGCTACACCTTC
CASSYGADRVDGYTF
>TRBV5-1|-|TRBJ2-2|-
TGCGCCAGCAGCTTTGGGCAGTCGGGGGAGCTGTTTTTT
CASSFGQSGELFF
>TRBV18|TRBD1|TRBJ1-5|-
TGTGCCAGCTCACCAGAGGAAACAGGGGGCTACGGCAATCAGCCCCAGCATTTT
CASSPEETGGYGNQPQHF
>TRBV6-6|TRBD2|TRBJ2-4|-
TGTGCCAGCAGCCCGACCCGACTAGCCGACAAAAACATTCAGTACTTC
CASSPTRLADKNIQYF
>TRBV5-6|TRBD1|TRBJ1-2|-
TGTGCCAGCAGCTTGCCTCGGGACAGGCATGGCTACACCTTC
CASSLPRDRHGYTF
>TRBV25-1|-|TRBJ2-7|-
TGTGCCAGCAGTGAACCAACAGGTTCCTACGAGCAGTACTTC
CASSEPTGSYEQYF
>TRBV27|-|TRBJ1-5|-
TGTGCCAGCAGTTTACAGGCGGGGGGGGGCCAGCCCCAGCATTTT
CASSLQAGGGQPQHF
>TRBV28|-|TRBJ2-7|-
TGTGCCAGCATAGATCGGCAGGGCGTTTTCTACGAGCAGTACTTC
CASIDRQGVFYEQYF
>TRBV7-8|-|TRBJ2-1|once
TGTGCCAGCAACTCAGACCTAAACAATGAGCAGTTCTTC
CASNSDLNNEQFF
>TRBV15|-|TRBJ2-3|-
TGTGCCACCATGTCCCTTCTTGGAACAGATACGCAGTATTTT
CATMSLLGTDTQYF
>TRBV28|-|TRBJ1-4|once
TGTGCCAGCAGTTTATTTGGCATCCGGAGGGGAAATGAAAAACTGTTTTTT
CASSLFGIRRGNEKLFF
>TRBV9|-|TRBJ2-3|few
TGTGCCAGCAACCCAGACGGGACTAGCACAGATACGCAGTATTTT
CASNPDGTSTDTQYF
>TRBV5-5|-|TRBJ2-7|-
TGTGCCAGCAGCTTGGCCAAGGGGGCCTACGAGCAGTACTTC
CASSLAKGAYEQYF
>TRBV10-3|-|TRBJ2-1|few
TGTGCCATCAGTGCGGGAGAAGGTTACAATGAGCAGTTCTTC
CAISAGEGYNEQFF